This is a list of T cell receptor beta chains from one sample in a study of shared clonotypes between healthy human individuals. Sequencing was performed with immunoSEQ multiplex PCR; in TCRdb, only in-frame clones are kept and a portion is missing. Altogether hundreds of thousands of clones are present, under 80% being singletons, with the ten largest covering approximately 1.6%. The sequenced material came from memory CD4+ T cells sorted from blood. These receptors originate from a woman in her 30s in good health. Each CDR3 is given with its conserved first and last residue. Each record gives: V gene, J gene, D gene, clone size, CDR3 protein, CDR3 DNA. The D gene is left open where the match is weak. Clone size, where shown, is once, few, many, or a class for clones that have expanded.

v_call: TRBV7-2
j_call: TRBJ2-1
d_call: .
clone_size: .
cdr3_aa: CASSLRLDSNEQFF
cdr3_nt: TGTGCCAGCAGCCTACGACTAGACTCCAATGAGCAGTTCTTC

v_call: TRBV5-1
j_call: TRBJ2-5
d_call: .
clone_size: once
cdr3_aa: CASSLGGSQETQYF
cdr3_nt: TGCGCCAGCAGCTTGGGGGGGTCCCAAGAGACCCAGTACTTC

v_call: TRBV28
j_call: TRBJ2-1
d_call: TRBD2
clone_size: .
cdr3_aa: CASSSPSGSNEQFF
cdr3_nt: TGTGCCAGCAGTTCCCCCAGCGGGAGCAATGAGCAGTTCTTC

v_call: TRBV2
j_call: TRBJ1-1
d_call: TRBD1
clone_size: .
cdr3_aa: CASRWTGKAFF
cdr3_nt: TGTGCCAGCAGGTGGACAGGAAAAGCTTTCTTT

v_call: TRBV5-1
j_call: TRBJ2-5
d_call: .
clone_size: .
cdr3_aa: CASSFHIKETQYF
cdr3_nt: TGCGCCAGCAGTTTTCACATCAAAGAGACCCAGTACTTC

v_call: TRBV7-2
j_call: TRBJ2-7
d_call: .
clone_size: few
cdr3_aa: CASSSTGSTYEQYF
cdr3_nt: TGTGCCAGCAGCTCTACCGGGAGTACATACGAGCAGTACTTC

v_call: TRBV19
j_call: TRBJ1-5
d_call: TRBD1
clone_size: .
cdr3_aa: CASSMGRGGNQPQHF
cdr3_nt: TGTGCCAGTAGTATGGGCAGGGGGGGGAATCAGCCCCAGCATTTT

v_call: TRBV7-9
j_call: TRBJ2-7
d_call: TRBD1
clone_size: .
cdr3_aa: CASSSGQGLYEQYF
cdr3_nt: TGTGCCAGCAGCTCCGGACAGGGGCTCTACGAGCAGTACTTC

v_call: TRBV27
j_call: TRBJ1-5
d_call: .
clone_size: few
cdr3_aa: CASRRGMDQPQHF
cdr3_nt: TGTGCCAGCAGGAGGGGGATGGATCAGCCCCAGCATTTT

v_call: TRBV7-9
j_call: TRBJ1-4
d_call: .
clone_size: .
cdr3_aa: CASSLGVVRDEKLFF
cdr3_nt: TGTGCCAGCAGCTTAGGGGTGGTTAGAGATGAAAAACTGTTTTTT

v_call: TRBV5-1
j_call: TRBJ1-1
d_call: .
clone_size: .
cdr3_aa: CASSVQGGNTEAFF
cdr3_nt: TGCGCCAGCAGCGTGCAGGGTGGTAACACTGAAGCTTTCTTT

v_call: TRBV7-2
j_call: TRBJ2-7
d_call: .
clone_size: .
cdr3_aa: CASNQYQRAYEQYF
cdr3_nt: TGTGCCAGCAACCAGTACCAGCGCGCCTACGAGCAGTACTTC

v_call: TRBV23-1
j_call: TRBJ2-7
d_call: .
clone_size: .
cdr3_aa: CASSQSKGLVDTYEQYF
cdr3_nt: TGCGCCAGCAGTCAATCCAAGGGACTCGTTGATACCTACGAGCAGTACTTC

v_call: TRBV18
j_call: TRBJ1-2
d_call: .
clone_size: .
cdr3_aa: CASSPGPKANYGYTF
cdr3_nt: TGTGCCAGCTCACCAGGTCCTAAAGCTAACTATGGCTACACCTTC

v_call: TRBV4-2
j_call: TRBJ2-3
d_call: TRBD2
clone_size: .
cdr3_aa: CASSQPPSSGRRVDTQYF
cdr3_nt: TGTGCCAGCAGCCAACCTCCCTCTAGCGGGAGAAGAGTGGATACGCAGTATTTT